These 26 T cell receptor beta chains originate from one sample sequenced in a study of radiotherapy plus CTLA-4 blockade in lung cancer. Only in-frame clones appear in the TCRdb table, and some are missing; sequencing was by immunoSEQ multiplex PCR. Of 90,000 to 100,000 clones listed, around 74% are singletons. The source was peripheral blood, collected from a patient treated with radiotherapy plus ipilimumab. The receptors here all came from a human donor with non-small cell lung cancer who had a partial response to radiotherapy plus ipilimumab. Some clones in this sample may be carry-over from other donors' samples.

A single count supports this clone. The chain is built from TRBV5-1 and TRBJ1-3; D gene uncertain. This CDR3 is built from 17 residues. CDR1 and CDR2 from the germline V gene are SGHRS and YFSETQ. V dropped 1 base and J dropped 2 bases, with 16 bases sitting between them. In DNA, the CDR3 is TGCGCCAGCAGCTTGAGTGCGGGGAATCAGGCTGGAAACACCATATATTTT. Translated: CASSLSAGNQAGNTIYF.

This clone occurred a few times. This rearrangement joins TRBV9 to TRBJ2-1, with D uncertain. Germline V gene data show CDR1 as SGDLS and CDR2 as YYNGEE. With 0 bases removed from V and 2 bases from J, the gap between germline ends came to 3 bases. CDR3 length equals 13 residues. The CDR3 sequence: CASSVATYNEQFF. CDR3 bases: TGTGCCAGCAGCGTAGCCACCTACAATGAGCAGTTCTTC.

The chain carries TRBV4-1 and TRBJ2-3, with 10 positions matching TRBD2. V was clipped by 1 base and J by 4 bases; unmatched bases: 5. The CDR3 runs 16 residues. CDR1 is MGHRA and CDR2 is YSYEKL in the germline V gene. Here the CDR3 reads CASSQASSGGADTQYF. CDR3 nucleotide sequence: TGCGCCAGCAGCCAAGCGTCCAGCGGGGGGGCAGATACGCAGTATTTT.

CDR3 sequence: CASSLPTGSLAFF. The CDR3 DNA follows: TGTGCCAGCAGTTTACCAACAGGGTCTCTGGCTTTCTTT. This chain uses TRBV28 with TRBJ1-1; weak D call: TRBD1 (6 bases). The CDR3 is made up of 13 amino acids. Germline V gene lookup returns CDR1 MDHEN and CDR2 SYDVKM. The ends were cut back, 2 bases at V and 11 bases at J, with 15 bases in the middle.

V usage is TRBV7-8 and J usage is TRBJ1-2; D possibly corresponds to TRBD1 (6 bases). Per germline, CDR1 SGHVS and CDR2 FQNEAQ. The ends were cut back, 0 bases at V and 7 bases at J, with 9 bases in the middle. The CDR3 has 13 amino acids. As DNA, the CDR3 is TGTGCCAGCAGCTTAGCGGGACATGCTGGCTACACCTTC. It codes for CASSLAGHAGYTF.

The rearrangement joins TRBV7-2 to TRBJ2-7, with D possibly being TRBD2 (6 bases). Germline assignment: CDR1 SGHTA and CDR2 FQGNSA. Trimming stripped 3 bases from V and 5 bases from J, with 20 bases between. This CDR3 spans 16 amino acids. The CDR3 region is CASSFFARDATDEQYF. The CDR3 DNA sequence: TGTGCCAGCAGCTTCTTCGCGCGGGACGCAACGGACGAGCAGTACTTC.

The genes are TRBV6-6 and TRBJ1-2; D not certain. CDR1 is MNHNY, CDR2 SVGAGI, per germline (reference sequence). This CDR3 is 14 amino acids long. The V and J ends lost 0 bases and 9 bases respectively, with 14 bases between them. CDR3 DNA: TGTGCCAGCAGTTACTCCGGAGAGGTATGGAGCTACACCTTC. Protein sequence: CASSYSGEVWSYTF.

This sequence joins TRBV18 and TRBJ1-2; D is uncertain. The CDR3 is 15 amino acids. The germline V and J ends were trimmed by 6 bases and 4 bases, with 18 bases remaining between them. CDR1 is KGHSH and CDR2 is LQKENI in the germline V gene. The CDR3 region is CASSQSGDSPYGYTF. Here the CDR3 DNA reads TGTGCCAGCTCTCAGTCAGGCGATTCACCCTATGGCTACACCTTC.

The chain uses TRBV2 and TRBJ2-3; the match to TRBD2 covers 10 bases. This CDR3 is 15 amino acids long. Losses at the gene ends were 5 bases for V and 6 bases for J; bases not matched to a gene: 8. CDR1 is SNHLY and CDR2 is FYNNEI in the germline V gene. The CDR3 loop reads CASSPSGGSRDTQYF. The CDR3 DNA follows: TGTGCCAGCAGTCCTAGCGGGGGCTCTAGGGATACGCAGTATTTT.

The J gene is TRBJ2-5, the V gene TRBV9, with 13 bases that match TRBD2. Trimming at V came to 4 bases and at J to 4 bases, leaving 7 bases not matched to a gene. This CDR3 region has 16 residues. The germline V gene encodes CDR1 SGDLS and CDR2 YYNGEE. CDR3: CASSPRLAGGPETQYF. CDR3 sequence (DNA): TGTGCCAGCAGCCCGAGACTAGCGGGAGGTCCAGAGACCCAGTACTTC.

This CDR3 is CASGPGFSYEQYF. In DNA, the CDR3 is TGTGCCAGCGGCCCAGGTTTCTCCTACGAGCAGTACTTC. The chain uses TRBV5-4 and TRBJ2-7; D gene ambiguous. The CDR3 consists of 13 residues. Trimming pared 7 bases from V and 0 bases from J, leaving 11 bases between. Germline V gene lookup returns CDR1 SGHNT and CDR2 YYREEE (reference sequence).

V is TRBV5-5 and J is TRBJ1-5; 8 bases fit TRBD1. Germline V gene sequence: CDR1 SGHKS, CDR2 YYEKEE (reference sequence). The CDR3 sequence is 18 residues long. J lost 0 bases, V lost 4 bases, and 12 bases had no gene match. CDR3 region: CASSGDRGGFHSNQPQHF. The DNA for the CDR3 is TGTGCCAGCAGCGGAGACAGGGGTGGGTTTCATAGCAATCAGCCCCAGCATTTT.

A word on this clone: The same CDR3 is also encoded by other DNA sequences in this sample. J is TRBJ2-1 and V is TRBV5-4, with 11 bases matching TRBD1. With 4 bases clipped from V and 3 bases from J, the junction kept 3 bases outside the gene matches. CDR3 length: 15 amino acids. CDR1 is SGHNT and CDR2 is YYREEE in the germline V gene (reference sequence). CDR3 nucleotides: TGTGCCAGCAGCGCCGGGACAGGGGGCTACAATGAGCAGTTCTTC. Protein product: CASSAGTGGYNEQFF.

This chain uses TRBV28 with TRBJ2-5; TRBD1 matches 9 bases. The DNA end lines up better with TRBJ2-7; the J call may be wrong. Germline CDR1 MDHEN, CDR2 SYDVKM. The CDR3 is made up of 14 amino acids. CDR3: CASNPGQGYYEQYF. The DNA for the CDR3 is TGTGCCAGCAACCCGGGACAGGGTTATTACGAGCAGTACTTC.

The rearrangement joins TRBV9 to TRBJ2-1, with D unclear. CDR1 is SGDLS, CDR2 YYNGEE, per germline. There are 14 residues in the CDR3. V lost 7 bases to trimming and J lost 4 bases, with 15 bases between them. CDR3 protein: CASGRSNTYNEQFF. CDR3 in DNA: TGTGCCAGCGGAAGGAGTAATACATACAATGAGCAGTTCTTC.

The rearrangement joins TRBV7-9 to TRBJ2-1, with D unresolved. The CDR3 extends over 14 amino acids. Between the trimmed V and J ends, which lost 3 bases and 8 bases, there was a span of 14 bases. CDR1 is SEHNR and CDR2 is FQNEAQ in the germline V gene (reference sequence). This CDR3 is CASSLMAESHEQFF. In DNA, the CDR3 is TGTGCCAGCAGCTTGATGGCCGAATCCCATGAGCAGTTCTTC.

J is TRBJ2-1 and V is TRBV19; 8 positions match TRBD2. The ends lost 0 bases at V and 8 bases at J; junction bases unmatched: 6. The germline CDR1 and CDR2 sequences are LNHDA and SQIVND (reference sequence). The CDR3 is 15 amino acids. The CDR3 reads CASSIDAGGWDEQFF. CDR3 DNA sequence: TGTGCCAGTAGTATAGACGCGGGGGGTTGGGATGAGCAGTTCTTC.

This sequence joins TRBV7-2 and TRBJ1-1; a possible D gene is TRBD1 (6 bases). The germline V gene encodes CDR1 SGHTA and CDR2 FQGNSA. CDR3 size: 14 residues. Trimming removed 3 bases from V and 5 bases from J, with 13 bases in between. The CDR3 is CASSFLRGGTEAFF. CDR3 DNA sequence: TGTGCCAGCAGCTTCCTCAGGGGTGGAACTGAAGCTTTCTTT.

The chain carries TRBV5-6 and TRBJ2-7, with D possibly matching TRBD1 (5 bases). There are 13 residues in the CDR3. Trimming removed 4 bases from V and 3 bases from J, with 11 bases in between. The germline CDR1 and CDR2 sequences are SGHDT and YYEEEE. CDR3 sequence reads: CASSLQGGYEQYF. Written as DNA, the CDR3 is TGTGCCAGCAGCCTCCAGGGTGGCTACGAGCAGTACTTC.

The chain employs TRBV18 and TRBJ2-7, with 8 bases identical to TRBD2. CDR3 size: 16 residues. V lost 3 bases and J lost 5; bases outside the gene matches: 12. CDR1 is KGHSH and CDR2 is LQKENI in the germline V gene. CDR3 bases: TGTGCCAGCTCACCCGGACTAGCCACTATGCTCCACGAGCAGTACTTC. The encoded protein is CASSPGLATMLHEQYF.

For the CDR3, the DNA is TGTGCCAGCAGCTTGGATTGGTCGGGCAGGGGGAGCACAGATACGCAGTATTTT. Protein: CASSLDWSGRGSTDTQYF. The J gene is TRBJ2-3, the V gene TRBV5-5, with TRBD1 identical over 7 bases. Germline V gene sequence: CDR1 SGHKS, CDR2 YYEKEE (reference sequence). This CDR3 is built from 18 residues. With V trimmed by 0 bases and J by 0 bases, 10 bases remained unmatched.

J is TRBJ2-7 and V is TRBV2; possible D gene TRBD1, 6 bases. The CDR3 is made up of 13 amino acids. The germline V gene encodes CDR1 SNHLY and CDR2 FYNNEI. Trimming took 6 bases from V and 3 from J, leaving 12 bases between them. For the CDR3, the DNA is TGTGCCAGCAGCGATGGACAGAACTACGAGCAGTACTTC. As protein: CASSDGQNYEQYF.

The V and J genes are TRBV29-1 and TRBJ1-2; D unresolved. Germline V lookup: CDR1 SQVTM, CDR2 ANQGSEA. The V end was cut by 6 bases, the J end by 8 bases, with 13 bases between. The CDR3 has 11 residues. CDR3 amino acids: CSVNSPGGYTF. CDR3 nucleotide sequence: TGCAGCGTAAATTCACCGGGAGGCTACACCTTC.

This chain uses TRBV9 with TRBJ2-2, with D hard to call. The germline V and J ends were trimmed by 0 bases and 2 bases, with 8 bases remaining between them. In germline, CDR1 is SGDLS, CDR2 YYNGEE. The CDR3 contains 15 residues. CDR3 sequence: CASSVATPNTGELFF. DNA for the CDR3: TGTGCCAGCAGCGTAGCGACACCAAACACCGGGGAGCTGTTTTTT.

The chain recombines TRBV15 with TRBJ2-1; 8 bases map to TRBD2. Germline V gene sequence: CDR1 LNHNV, CDR2 YYDKDF (reference sequence). This CDR3 has 18 residues. With V trimmed by 5 bases and J by 0 bases, 12 bases remained unmatched. The CDR3 here is CATSPGGAGASSYNEQFF. The CDR3 bases are TGTGCCACCAGCCCCGGGGGGGCGGGAGCCTCCTCCTACAATGAGCAGTTCTTC.

The CDR3 coding sequence is TGTGCCAGCTCACCGCCAGGGGTCTTGGGCTACACCTTC. Translation: CASSPPGVLGYTF. The V and J genes are TRBV18 and TRBJ1-2; D possibly corresponds to TRBD1 (6 bases). The CDR3 is 13 residues long. Germline CDR1 KGHSH, CDR2 LQKENI. Trimming left V 3 bases short and J 8 bases short, with 13 bases between.